This T cell receptor (beta chain) was documented in a study of human T cells and chemical hapten exposure. This clonotype was counted many times. TCRdb reprocessed the RACE reads via MiXCR and lists one record per CDR3 protein. Found here are around 47,000 distinct CDR3 sequences, 3.7% of them singletons; the top ten hold around 5%. This CDR3 is built from 14 residues. V shed 5 bases, J shed 6 bases, and the junction held 8 bases outside the gene matches. Germline CDR1 SNHLY, CDR2 FYNNEI. Time point given: healthy volunteer bleed at 6 weeks. The authors extracted total RNA from unfractionated whole blood.

Input material: whole blood. The receptor comes from a human donor in good health. Some clones in this sample may be carry-over from other donors' samples. The chain couples TRBV2 to TRBJ2-3, with 7 nucleotides matching TRBD1. As DNA, the CDR3 is TGTGCCAGCAGTTGGGACAGCTTGCGCGATACGCAGTATTTT. Protein product: CASSWDSLRDTQYF.